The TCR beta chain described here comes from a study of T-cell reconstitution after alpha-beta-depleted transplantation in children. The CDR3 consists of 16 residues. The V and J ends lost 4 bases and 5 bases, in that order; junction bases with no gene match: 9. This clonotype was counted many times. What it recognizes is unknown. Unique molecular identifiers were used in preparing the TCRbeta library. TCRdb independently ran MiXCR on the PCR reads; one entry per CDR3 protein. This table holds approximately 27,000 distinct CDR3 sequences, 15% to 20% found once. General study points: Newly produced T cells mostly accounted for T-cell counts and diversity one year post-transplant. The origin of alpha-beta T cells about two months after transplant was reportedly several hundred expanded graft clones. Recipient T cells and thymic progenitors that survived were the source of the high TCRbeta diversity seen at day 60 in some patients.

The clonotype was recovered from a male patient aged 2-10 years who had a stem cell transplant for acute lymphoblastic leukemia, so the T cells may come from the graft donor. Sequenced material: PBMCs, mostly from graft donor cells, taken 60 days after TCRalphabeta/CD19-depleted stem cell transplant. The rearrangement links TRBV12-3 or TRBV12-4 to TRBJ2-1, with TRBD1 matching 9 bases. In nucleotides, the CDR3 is TGTGCCAGCAGTTCCCGGGACAGGGTTTACCACAATGAGCAGTTCTTC. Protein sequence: CASSSRDRVYHNEQFF.